The sequence of this T cell receptor beta chain was determined in a study of T cells in narcolepsy. Looking at the study overall: Donors had narcolepsy type 1 or type 2, or were healthy controls.

The CDR3 is made up of 13 amino acids. The germline V gene encodes CDR1 GTSNPN and CDR2 SVGIG (reference sequence). The germline V and J ends were trimmed by 1 base and 8 bases, with 14 bases remaining between them. Produced via immunoSEQ multiplex PCR; TCRdb's table is partial and in-frame only. The sample has around 24,000 clones, roughly 80% seen once. General study findings and limits: Blood of same and different patients, but not healthy controls, reportedly held recurring autoreactive clonotypes.

As for this clone: Antigen specificity is unknown.

The sequence was collected from a human donor in good health. The chain uses TRBV30 and TRBJ1-2; maybe TRBD1 (6 bases). The sequenced material came from memory (CD45RA-) CD4+ T cells from blood. The CDR3 region is CAWSEGGAGGYTF. In nucleotides, the CDR3 is TGTGCCTGGAGTGAAGGGGGGGCCGGGGGCTACACCTTC.